These 22 T cell receptor beta chains share one sample of origin, sequenced in a study of blood T cell repertoires in COVID-19. The assay was immunoSEQ multiplex PCR, and TCRdb's table has in-frame clones only and misses some. The sample carries fewer than 450,000 clones, more than 75% recorded once. Sequencing was performed on PBMCs or T cells enriched from blood (not recorded which). Receptors were obtained from a woman in her late teens or twenties who had recovered from COVID-19.

V is TRBV6-1 and J is TRBJ1-6; no definite D call. Germline V gene sequence: CDR1 MNHNS, CDR2 SASEGT. The germline V and J ends were trimmed by 4 bases and 0 bases, with 16 bases remaining between them. CDR3 size: 18 residues. In DNA form, the CDR3 reads TGTGCCAGCAGTGGAGTCCGAGTAAAAAACTCCTATAATTCACCCCTCCACTTT. Translated: CASSGVRVKNSYNSPLHF.

The V call is TRBV7-6, the J call TRBJ2-5; possible D gene TRBD2, 6 bases. Germline lookup yields CDR1 SGHVS and CDR2 FNYEAQ. With 3 bases removed from V and 4 bases from J, the gap between germline ends came to 15 bases. The CDR3 is made up of 15 amino acids. CDR3 protein: CASSFGSGVGETQYF. CDR3 coding DNA: TGTGCCAGCAGCTTTGGTTCGGGAGTAGGAGAGACCCAGTACTTC.

The CDR3 loop is CASSLMRQGRVSNQPQHF. For the CDR3, the DNA is TGTGCCAGCAGCTTAATGCGGCAGGGGAGGGTAAGCAATCAGCCCCAGCATTTT. The chain links TRBV7-3 to TRBJ1-5; possible D gene TRBD1, 6 bases. V was pared by 1 base and J by 1 base, with 17 bases between. From germline, CDR1 is SGHTA and CDR2 FQGTGA. The length of the CDR3 is 18 residues.

CDR3 protein: CASSRDQRQGRGYTF. The CDR3 region has the DNA TGTGCCAGCAGCCGCGACCAAAGACAGGGAAGAGGCTACACCTTC. The chain recombines TRBV28 with TRBJ1-2, with 7 bases aligning to TRBD1. Germline V gene sequence: CDR1 MDHEN, CDR2 SYDVKM. Losses at the gene ends were 6 bases for V and 8 bases for J; bases not matched to a gene: 15. The CDR3 is made up of 15 amino acids.

This rearrangement joins TRBV6-5 to TRBJ2-3; perhaps TRBD1 as D (6 bases). The length of the CDR3 is 13 residues. Germline assignment: CDR1 MNHEY and CDR2 SVGAGI. Trimming left V 7 bases short and J 2 bases short, with 10 bases between. The CDR3: CASINRDTDTQYF. The CDR3 DNA reads TGTGCCAGCATTAACAGGGACACAGATACGCAGTATTTT.

The CDR3 region is CATSDFSVPDTQYF. CDR3 coding DNA: TGTGCCACCAGTGATTTCTCCGTTCCAGATACGCAGTATTTT. This chain links TRBV24-1 with TRBJ2-3; no reliable D call. Trimming left V 1 base short and J 4 bases short, with 8 bases between. The V gene's germline CDR1 is KGHDR and CDR2 SFDVKD. CDR3 size: 14 residues.

V and J are TRBV5-6 and TRBJ1-5; 7 bases align to TRBD1. Looked up from germline, CDR1 is SGHDT and CDR2 is YYEEEE. V lost 0 bases, J lost 5 bases, and 2 bases stayed unmatched. The CDR3 is made up of 14 amino acids. The CDR3 bases are TGTGCCAGCAGCTTGGACAGGGGAGATCAGCCCCAGCATTTT. It is translated as CASSLDRGDQPQHF.

The V call is TRBV11-1, the J call TRBJ1-1; D might be TRBD1 (5 bases). With 3 bases removed from V and 0 bases from J, the gap between germline ends came to 11 bases. In germline, CDR1 is SGHAT, CDR2 FQDESV (reference sequence). The CDR3 runs 15 residues. This CDR3 is CASSFRTIMNTEAFF. CDR3 DNA sequence: TGTGCCAGCAGCTTCAGGACAATCATGAACACTGAAGCTTTCTTT.

This clone was found a few times. The chain joins TRBV7-9 to TRBJ2-1; the match to TRBD1 covers 8 bases. V lost 5 bases to trimming and J lost 0 bases; unmatched junction nucleotides: 6. The CDR3 covers 16 residues. CDR1 and CDR2 from the germline V gene are SEHNR and FQNEAQ (reference sequence). The CDR3 protein is CASSAYRGFSYNEQFF. The CDR3 DNA is TGTGCCAGCAGCGCATACAGGGGGTTCTCCTACAATGAGCAGTTCTTC. Full variable domain (remainder filled in from reference TRBV7-9 and TRBJ2-1): DTGVSQNPRHKITKRGQNVTFRCDPISEHNRLYWYRQTLGQGPEFLTYFQNEAQLEKSRLLSDRFSAERPKGSFSTLEIQRTEQGDSAMYLCASSAYRGFSYNEQFFGPGTRLTVL.

This clone showed up just once. This chain connects TRBV6-6 to TRBJ1-1, with D perhaps matching TRBD1 (6 bases). CDR1 and CDR2 from the germline V gene are MNHNY and SVGAGI (reference sequence). V shed 5 bases and J shed 8 bases, with 12 bases lying between them. The CDR3 runs to 12 residues. CDR3 DNA: TGTGCCAGCAGTCCCAGGACAGCAGAAGCTTTCTTT. This sequence encodes CASSPRTAEAFF.

This chain links TRBV7-9 with TRBJ2-7, with 9 bases aligning to TRBD1. Trimming cost V 4 bases and J 4 bases; bases outside gene matches: 5. Germline CDR1 reads SEHNR; CDR2 reads FQNEAQ (reference sequence). The CDR3 is made up of 14 amino acids. The CDR3 nucleotides read TGTGCCAGCAGCTACCGGGACAGGGATTACGAGCAGTACTTC. Translation: CASSYRDRDYEQYF. The entire variable domain, with the rest obtained from reference TRBV7-9 and TRBJ2-7, is as follows: DTGVSQNPRHKITKRGQNVTFRCDPISEHNRLYWYRQTLGQGPEFLTYFQNEAQLEKSRLLSDRFSAERPKGSFSTLEIQRTEQGDSAMYLCASSYRDRDYEQYFGPGTRLTVT.

The V call is TRBV6-5, the J call TRBJ2-1; 12 nucleotides line up with TRBD2. The V gene's germline CDR1 is MNHEY and CDR2 SVGAGI. Trimming cost V 6 bases and J 14 bases; bases outside gene matches: 11. The CDR3 runs to 14 residues. CDR3: CASRDPSGGAWEFF. CDR3 nucleotide sequence: TGTGCCAGCAGGGACCCTAGCGGGGGGGCCTGGGAGTTCTTC.

The genes are TRBV6-2 or TRBV6-3 and TRBJ2-7, with D possibly matching TRBD1 (6 bases). From germline, CDR1 is MNHEY and CDR2 SVGEGT. The V end was cut by 0 bases, the J end by 0 bases, with 12 bases between. The CDR3 has 16 residues. CDR3 coding DNA: TGTGCCAGCAGTTACTCCCGGGACACCCACTCCTACGAGCAGTACTTC. Its protein product is CASSYSRDTHSYEQYF.

The chain has TRBV19 and TRBJ1-2, with TRBD1 identical over 10 bases. From germline, CDR1 is LNHDA and CDR2 SQIVND (reference sequence). The V and J ends lost 6 bases and 4 bases, in that order; junction bases with no gene match: 2. The CDR3 runs to 13 residues. In DNA form, the CDR3 reads TGTGCCAGTAGGACAGGGGGCGTCTATGGCTACACCTTC. Translating it yields CASRTGGVYGYTF.

V and J are TRBV3-1 (or the pseudogene TRBV3-2) and TRBJ2-1; D ambiguous. The CDR3 extends over 16 amino acids. The V gene lost 6 bases and the J gene lost 8 bases, with 23 bases spanning the gap. Germline assignment: CDR1 LGHDT and CDR2 YNNKEL (reference sequence). The CDR3 DNA sequence: TGTGCCAGCAGAGGCTCCCCCGGGTCGATAGCTGATGAGCAGTTCTTC. This translates into CASRGSPGSIADEQFF.

The chain carries TRBV7-2 and TRBJ1-2; D is undetermined. The germline V and J ends were trimmed by 4 bases and 3 bases, with 12 bases remaining between them. Germline V lookup: CDR1 SGHTA, CDR2 FQGNSA. This CDR3 spans 14 amino acids. In DNA form, the CDR3 reads TGTGCCAGCAGCTCTAGCCGCGAGGACTATGGCTACACCTTC. It translates to CASSSSREDYGYTF.

The genes are TRBV4-2 and TRBJ2-5; 7 bases line up with TRBD1. Germline CDR1 LGHNA, CDR2 YNFKEQ. Trimming took 1 base from V and 5 from J; bases not matched to a gene: 7. CDR3 length: 15 amino acids. The CDR3: CASSQGRGGWETQYF. CDR3 coding DNA: TGTGCCAGCAGCCAAGGTCGAGGGGGCTGGGAGACCCAGTACTTC.

The rearrangement joins TRBV7-2 to TRBJ2-1, with 12 bases lining up with TRBD2. The CDR3 has 16 residues. CDR1 is SGHTA, CDR2 FQGNSA, per germline. The J segment lost 7 bases and the V segment lost 5 bases, leaving 9 bases of the junction unmatched. CDR3 protein: CASSLRLAGAWNEQFF. CDR3 bases: TGTGCCAGCAGCCTTAGACTAGCGGGGGCATGGAATGAGCAGTTCTTC.

Note on this clone: Other DNA sequences from this sample encode an identical CDR3 as well. The chain uses TRBV3-1 (or the pseudogene TRBV3-2) and TRBJ1-1; the D is unclear. The V gene lost 4 bases and the J gene lost 1 base, with 7 bases spanning the gap. Germline assignment: CDR1 LGHDT and CDR2 YNNKEL (reference sequence). There are 13 residues in the CDR3. The CDR3: CASSPRGNTEAFF. DNA of the CDR3: TGTGCCAGCAGCCCCCGGGGGAACACTGAAGCTTTCTTT.

This chain uses TRBV19 with TRBJ1-4; 8 bases are a match to TRBD1. J was trimmed by 5 bases and V by 0 bases; bases with no gene match: 8. This CDR3 region has 17 residues. Germline CDR1 LNHDA, CDR2 SQIVND (reference sequence). DNA for the CDR3: TGTGCCAGTAGTATAGAGCCCTGGACAGGGCTGAATGAAAAACTGTTTTTT. Translating it yields CASSIEPWTGLNEKLFF.

The chain links TRBV2 to TRBJ1-1; weak D call: TRBD1 (6 bases). The CDR3 consists of 15 residues. Germline loops: CDR1 SNHLY, CDR2 FYNNEI. The V and J ends lost 7 bases and 1 base respectively, with 16 bases between them. CDR3 sequence: CASMLRGGRNTEAFF. The CDR3 nucleotides are TGTGCCAGCATGCTCAGGGGCGGGAGGAACACTGAAGCTTTCTTT.

The chain joins TRBV28 to TRBJ1-4, with D maybe TRBD1 (6 bases). The CDR3 sequence is 16 residues long. CDR1 is MDHEN and CDR2 is SYDVKM in the germline V gene. V shed 3 bases and J shed 3 bases, with 14 bases lying between them. CDR3 sequence: CASSLGADGSNEKLFF. CDR3 DNA: TGTGCCAGCAGTTTGGGGGCGGATGGATCTAATGAAAAACTGTTTTTT.